This TCR beta chain stems from a study of shared clonotypes between healthy human individuals (TCRdb year 2020). Concerning the study at large: The cohort included a few men and a couple of women between 18 and 49 years of age. For each donor, CD4 naive and CD4 memory were each given three plates, CD8 naive was given two plates, and CD8 memory was given one plate. Blood TCR repertoires of roughly 5 healthy adults were deeply sequenced to estimate repertoire size and the extent of clonotype sharing between individuals. To increase sequencing depth and limit assay-specific biases, TCR repertoire library preparation and sequencing were carried out by different laboratories using diverse techniques. Per donor, leukapheresis produced somewhere between about 0.8 and 9.5 billion PBMCs.

Using the deep immunoSEQ assay, TCR CDR3 regions were amplified from genomic DNA by multiplex PCR. Extracted genomic DNA from each cell subset was distributed evenly across all wells of several immunoSEQ 96-well plates, and each plate was treated as a replicate. For sorted subsets, about 220 ng of genomic DNA, equivalent to 25,000 to 30,000 T cell genomes, went into each replicate PCR. Purified libraries were quantified with a Qubit 3.0 fluorometer, sized on a Bioanalyzer 2100, and re-quantified with the KAPA Library Quantification kit. Every immunoSEQ 96-well plate was sequenced on a dedicated single-read 150-cycle Illumina NextSeq 550 flow cell. The authors processed their data as follows. Because the immunoSEQ output included only junctional sequences and no quality scores, the filtering could not be the same as the filtering used for full-length reads. To assign V/J genes and CDR3, sequences were annotated using PyIR, a Python wrapper for IgBLAST v1.9, with IMGT germline references. Reads were filtered out if the reads had weak V/J assignments (E-value above 1e-6), no CDR3, stop codons, out-of-frame junctions, or ambiguous translated residues. A V3J clonotype was defined by an identical inferred V gene, J gene, and CDR3 amino acid sequence. To compute the percentage overlap between repertoires, the number of shared unique clonotypes was divided by the size of the smaller repertoire. RTK rarefaction, the Chao1 estimator, and Recon v2.1 estimates of unobserved clonotypes were used to assess repertoire richness. Generation probabilities were computed with OLGA for all TCRbeta clonotypes obtained by the gDNA method from a few donors. This is the immuneACCESS table as TCRdb keeps it, with only in-frame sequences that have V and J called. A part of the clones is gone; compared with another copy, unresolved V genes explain less than half, and the rest is unexplained. The V and J calls and clone size were taken over from that table, and D and trimming were inferred from the DNA. Recorded for this sample are millions of clones; roughly 92% of them occurred a single time. Of the sample, roughly 0.13% is held by the ten largest clones.

The CDR3 holds 13 amino acids from the cysteine to the phenylalanine. Only CDR3 DNA remains: 39 bases, in frame from the first base. V gives up 1 base and J gives up 2 bases, and the segment between their germline ends measures 6 bases. The germline V gene supplies CDR1 SGHTA and CDR2 FQGNSA. In the case of this clone: The antigen it recognizes is unknown. No much larger clone exists at a distance of one base, and base qualities are not known. Other nucleotide sequences in the sample specify the same CDR3.

Donors were healthy HIV-negative adults with no recently reported acute infections or vaccinations. Every donor was a Caucasian adult residing in Nashville, Tennessee, USA. CD4+ T cells were enriched by magnetic negative selection; naive cells were then positively selected on CD45RA, and the negative fraction formed the memory subset. Blood was obtained by leukapheresis, after which PBMCs were separated by Ficoll-Histopaque density gradient centrifugation and cryopreserved in liquid nitrogen vapor phase. Analytical flow cytometry was used to check the purity and quantity of each magnetically sorted T cell population. Each sorted fraction had its genomic DNA isolated and then quantified by UV absorbance on a Nanodrop 2000c. The investigation overall reported the following: Based on pairwise subsampling, the degree of clonotype sharing among donors was expected to be affected by sequencing depth. Larger estimated clonotype richness was generally found for naive subsets than for memory subsets. Because the study included a small number of donors, the genetic and exposure-history diversity represented was limited. Across a few donors, approximately 5% of naive CD4, 3% to 4% of naive CD8, approximately 2.5% of memory CD4, and under 0.45% of memory CD8 clonotypes were shared. Sampling was restricted to blood, and TCR repertoires in tissues likely differ from the TCR repertoires found in blood. Compared with non-shared clonotypes, clonotypes shared by all four sorted-subset donors had higher generation probabilities. Even with the large sequencing depth, rarefaction of the sorted-subset datasets indicated that sequencing was incomplete.

The rearrangement combines TRBV7-2 with TRBJ2-7; too little of a D gene remains to name it. The receptor was derived from a man between 18 and 29 years old in good health. The sequenced material came from naive CD4+ T cells sorted from blood. Sample cell subset or site, as interpreted from the label and publication: CD45RA+ positively selected. The nucleotides read TGTGCCAGCAGCTTAGGACGGACCTACGAGCAGTACTTC. Its protein reads: CASSLGRTYEQYF.